This TCR beta chain is from a study of cytomegalovirus exposure and HLA in healthy donors. Looking at the study overall: Roughly 180 million T cells yielded under 130 million unique TCR beta sequences in earlier analysis. Study outcomes and limitations: When analyzed later, a missense DCLRE1C variant was found to be linked to TCR beta V- and J-gene trimming. CMV serostatus was the sole immune exposure information available. CMV antigen specificity was confirmed in vitro for three CMV-associated chains.

PCR used 60 Vbeta primers and 13 Jbeta primers. Clones were sequenced by immunoSEQ multiplex PCR, and TCRdb holds only the in-frame ones, with some missing. The sample has about 88,000 clones, and its top ten clones hold just over 5.5%. A word on this clone: What it recognizes is unknown.

This CDR3 spans 13 amino acids. Germline lookup yields CDR1 MNHEY and CDR2 SMNVEV (reference sequence). V shed 4 bases and J shed 1 base, with 6 bases lying between them. This TCR was recovered from a girl aged 10 to 17 in good health and CMV-seropositive. Source material: PBMCs. The chain employs TRBV27 and TRBJ2-3, with D unclear. CDR3 bases: TGTGCCAGCAGTTCCCGGGGCACAGATACGCAGTATTTT. Translation: CASSSRGTDTQYF.